A single sample gave rise to the 12 T cell receptor beta chains below, sequenced in a study of T-cell memory formation after mild COVID-19. TCRdb re-derived calls from the 5' RACE reads in MiXCR, one entry per CDR3 protein. Of some 350,000 distinct CDR3 sequences listed, about a sixth are singletons. The sequenced material came from PBMCs or a T cell subset sorted from them (not recorded which). These receptors all come from a young man who had mild COVID-19 (a few samples of this study predate the infection). Cell type and time point are not known.

V gene TRBV11-1 combines with J gene TRBJ2-7; 7 bases fit TRBD1. V lost 1 base to trimming and J lost 3 bases; unmatched junction nucleotides: 6. This CDR3 is 15 amino acids long. CDR1 is SGHAT, CDR2 FQDESV, per germline (reference sequence). The CDR3 DNA reads TGTGCCAGCAGCTTAGAATTGGACAGGTACTACGAGCAGTACTTC. This translates into CASSLELDRYYEQYF.

This clonotype has a handful of counts. The genes are TRBV4-1 and TRBJ2-3; 7 positions match TRBD1. CDR1 is MGHRA, CDR2 YSYEKL, per germline. Germline trimming cut 0 bases from V and 5 bases from J; bases unmatched to any gene: 5. The CDR3 extends over 15 amino acids. CDR3 residues: CASSQERGQGDTQYF. The CDR3 region has the DNA TGCGCCAGCAGCCAAGAAAGGGGGCAGGGAGATACGCAGTATTTT.

The V gene is TRBV7-2, the J gene TRBJ2-2; possibly TRBD1 for D (5 bases). The V gene's germline CDR1 is SGHTA and CDR2 FQGNSA. This CDR3 has 13 amino acids. Trimming pared 6 bases from V and 4 bases from J, leaving 9 bases between. As DNA, the CDR3 is TGTGCCAGCAGATTTACAGGCACCGGGGAGCTGTTTTTT. Protein: CASRFTGTGELFF.

This clonotype was seen only a few times. V usage is TRBV28 and J usage is TRBJ1-5; D is unclear. This CDR3 comprises 11 residues. The ends were cut back, 6 bases at V and 8 bases at J, with 8 bases in the middle. Looked up from germline, CDR1 is MDHEN and CDR2 is SYDVKM. CDR3 region: CASRGSEPQHF. The DNA of the CDR3 is TGTGCCAGCAGGGGATCAGAGCCCCAGCATTTT.

This clonotype was picked up a small number of times. This chain links TRBV7-3 with TRBJ2-7, with 10 bases fitting TRBD2. The germline V gene has CDR1 SGHTA and CDR2 FQGTGA. V dropped 5 bases and J dropped 2; count of bases not matched to a gene: 12. This CDR3 spans 17 amino acids. CDR3 DNA: TGTGCCAGCAGCGCCTCCAGACTAGCGGGTGCCCCCTACGAGCAGTACGTC. Translating gives CASSASRLAGAPYEQYV.

This clonotype was detected a few times. V usage is TRBV7-2 and J usage is TRBJ2-7, with a weak D call TRBD1 (6 bases). CDR1 is SGHTA and CDR2 is FQGNSA in the germline V gene. The CDR3 has 16 amino acids. Trimming cost V 5 bases and J 2 bases, with 19 bases left between them. The DNA of the CDR3 is TGTGCCAGCAGCCGAGCTTTCTCCCGGGACACCTACGAGCAGTACTTC. Residues: CASSRAFSRDTYEQYF. The complete variable domain, with remaining parts taken from reference TRBV7-2 and TRBJ2-7, reads GAGVSQSPSNKVTEKGKDVELRCDPISGHTALYWYRQSLGQGLEFLIYFQGNSAPDKSGLPSDRFSAERTGGSVSTLTIQRTQQEDSAVYLCASSRAFSRDTYEQYFGPGTRLTVT.

V and J are TRBV18 and TRBJ2-7; D tentatively fits TRBD1 or TRBD2 (5 bases each). This CDR3 has 15 residues. The germline gives CDR1 KGHSH, CDR2 LQKENI. The V end was cut by 0 bases, the J end by 3 bases, with 12 bases between. CDR3 residues: CASSPPGTACYEQYV. CDR3 in DNA: TGTGCCAGCTCACCACCCGGGACGGCTTGCTACGAGCAGTACGTC.

This clonotype was detected many times. V usage is TRBV18 and J usage is TRBJ1-2; 7 bases line up with TRBD1. The germline V gene has CDR1 KGHSH and CDR2 LQKENI. V was clipped by 3 bases and J by 8 bases; unmatched bases: 9. CDR3 length equals 14 residues. Here the CDR3 reads CASSPEGATRGYTF. CDR3 nucleotides: TGTGCCAGCTCACCCGAGGGGGCGACGCGAGGCTACACCTTC.

Ten or more counts support this clonotype. The genes are TRBV9 and TRBJ2-7; D possibly corresponds to TRBD1 (6 bases). Germline V gene lookup returns CDR1 SGDLS and CDR2 YYNGEE. The CDR3 is 15 residues long. V lost 3 bases and J 0 bases, leaving 13 bases between the germline ends. As DNA, the CDR3 is TGTGCCAGCAGCGAGGGGACATGGGGCTCCTACGAGCAGTACTTC. Translated: CASSEGTWGSYEQYF.

This clonotype showed up just a few times. This sequence joins TRBV20-1 and TRBJ2-7, with 9 bases matching TRBD1. The CDR3 is 14 residues long. Trimming removed 6 bases from V and 4 bases from J; junction bases left unmatched: 10. The germline CDR1 and CDR2 sequences are DFQATT and SNEGSKA (reference sequence). The CDR3 loop is CSATPGQGRYEQYV. The CDR3 DNA is TGCAGTGCCACACCGGGACAGGGTCGGTACGAGCAGTACGTC.

The chain carries TRBV2 and TRBJ2-5; D is unresolved. Trimming removed 7 bases from V and 2 bases from J, with 11 bases in between. CDR1 SNHLY and CDR2 FYNNEI come from the germline V gene. CDR3 length equals 13 residues. The CDR3 nucleotides read TGTGCCAGCACTAAGGGTCAACAAGAGACCCAGTACTTC. Its protein is CASTKGQQETQYF.

V gene TRBV3-1 combines with J gene TRBJ2-3; unclear D gene. Germline CDR1 LGHDT, CDR2 YNNKEL (reference sequence). The CDR3 length is 16 residues. The V and J ends lost 0 bases and 2 bases respectively, with 12 bases between them. The CDR3 protein is CASSQDRVQPTDTQYF. As DNA, the CDR3 is TGTGCCAGCAGCCAAGATCGAGTGCAGCCCACAGATACGCAGTATTTT.